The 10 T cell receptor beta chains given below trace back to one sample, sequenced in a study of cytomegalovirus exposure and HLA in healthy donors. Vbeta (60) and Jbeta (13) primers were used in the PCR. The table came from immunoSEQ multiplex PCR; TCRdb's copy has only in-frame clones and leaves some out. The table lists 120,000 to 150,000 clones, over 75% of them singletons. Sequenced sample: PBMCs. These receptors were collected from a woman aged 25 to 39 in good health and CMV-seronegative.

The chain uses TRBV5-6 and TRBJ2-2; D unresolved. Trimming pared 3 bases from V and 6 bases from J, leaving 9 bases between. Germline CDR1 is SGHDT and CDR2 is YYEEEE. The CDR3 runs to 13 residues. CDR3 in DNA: TGTGCCAGCAGCTCCTATAATGCCGGGGAGCTGTTTTTT. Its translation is CASSSYNAGELFF.

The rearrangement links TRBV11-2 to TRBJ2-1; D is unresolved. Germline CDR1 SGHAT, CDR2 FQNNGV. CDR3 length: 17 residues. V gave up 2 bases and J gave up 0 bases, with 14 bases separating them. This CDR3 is CASSLSPPVSSYNEQFF. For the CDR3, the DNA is TGTGCCAGCAGCTTATCCCCTCCCGTCAGCTCCTACAATGAGCAGTTCTTC. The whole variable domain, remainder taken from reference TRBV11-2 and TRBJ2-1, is EAGVAQSPRYKIIEKRQSVAFWCNPISGHATLYWYQQILGQGPKLLIQFQNNGVVDDSQLPKDRFSAERLKGVDSTLKIQPAKLEDSAVYLCASSLSPPVSSYNEQFFGPGTRLTVL.

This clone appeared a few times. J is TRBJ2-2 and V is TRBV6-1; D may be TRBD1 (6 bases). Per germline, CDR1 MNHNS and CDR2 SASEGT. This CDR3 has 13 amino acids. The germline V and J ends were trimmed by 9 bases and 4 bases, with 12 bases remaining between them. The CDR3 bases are TGTGCCAGTACCGGACAGTTCACCGGGGAGCTGTTTTTT. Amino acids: CASTGQFTGELFF.

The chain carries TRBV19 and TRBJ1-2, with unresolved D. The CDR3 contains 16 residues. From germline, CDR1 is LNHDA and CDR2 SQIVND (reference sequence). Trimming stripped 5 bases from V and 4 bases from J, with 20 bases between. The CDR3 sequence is CASSSRDTIGPYGYTF. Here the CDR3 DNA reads TGTGCCAGTAGTTCCCGAGACACCATCGGCCCCTATGGCTACACCTTC.

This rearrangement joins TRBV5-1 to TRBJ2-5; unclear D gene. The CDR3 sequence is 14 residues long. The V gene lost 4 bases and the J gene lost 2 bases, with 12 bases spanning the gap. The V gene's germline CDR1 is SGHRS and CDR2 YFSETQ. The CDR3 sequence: CASSPSGLQETQYF. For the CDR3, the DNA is TGCGCCAGCAGCCCTAGTGGGTTGCAAGAGACCCAGTACTTC.

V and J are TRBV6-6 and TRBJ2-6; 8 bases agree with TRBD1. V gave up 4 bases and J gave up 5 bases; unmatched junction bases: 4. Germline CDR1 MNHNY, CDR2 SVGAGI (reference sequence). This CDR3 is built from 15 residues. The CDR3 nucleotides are TGTGCCAGCAGTTCGAGGACAGGGTGGGCCAACGTCCTGACTTTC. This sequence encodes CASSSRTGWANVLTF.

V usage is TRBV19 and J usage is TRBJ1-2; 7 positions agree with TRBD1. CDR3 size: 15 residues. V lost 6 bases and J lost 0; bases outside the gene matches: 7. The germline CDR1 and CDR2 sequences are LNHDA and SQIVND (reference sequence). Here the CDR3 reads CASSIPGQTNYGYTF. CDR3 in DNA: TGTGCCAGTAGCATTCCGGGACAGACTAACTATGGCTACACCTTC.

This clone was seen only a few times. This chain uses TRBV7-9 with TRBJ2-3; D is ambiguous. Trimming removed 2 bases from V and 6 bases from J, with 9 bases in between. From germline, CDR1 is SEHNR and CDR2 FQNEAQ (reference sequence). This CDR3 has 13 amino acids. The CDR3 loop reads CASSLMYGDTQYF. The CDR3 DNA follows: TGTGCCAGCAGCTTAATGTACGGGGATACGCAGTATTTT.

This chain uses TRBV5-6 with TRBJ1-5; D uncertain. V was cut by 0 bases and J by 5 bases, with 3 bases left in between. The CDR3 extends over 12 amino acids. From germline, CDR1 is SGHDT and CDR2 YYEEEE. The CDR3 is CASSLGDQPQHF. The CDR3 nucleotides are TGTGCCAGCAGCTTGGGAGATCAGCCCCAGCATTTT.

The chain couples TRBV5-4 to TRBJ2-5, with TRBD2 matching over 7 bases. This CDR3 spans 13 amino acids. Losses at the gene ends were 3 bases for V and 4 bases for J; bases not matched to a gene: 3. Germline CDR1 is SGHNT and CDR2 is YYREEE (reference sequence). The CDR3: CASSSWGGETQYF. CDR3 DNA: TGTGCCAGCAGCTCCTGGGGGGGAGAGACCCAGTACTTC.